The 13 T cell receptor beta chains below all came from one sample that was sequenced in a study of blood T cell repertoires in COVID-19. Here immunoSEQ multiplex PCR was the method, and the copy in TCRdb shows in-frame clones only, minus some. This table holds approximately 300,000 clones, roughly 90% found once. The sample comprised peripheral blood. These receptor sequences come from a man aged 18 to 35 who had recovered from COVID-19.

CDR3 DNA sequence: TGCGCCAGCAGTGAATCTTTCGTAGCTGATACGCAGTATTTT. Protein sequence: CASSESFVADTQYF. The chain employs TRBV10-1 and TRBJ2-3, with no clear D. Germline-derived CDR1 and CDR2 are WNHNN and SYGVQD (reference sequence). This CDR3 comprises 14 residues. V gave up 3 bases and J gave up 6 bases, with 13 bases separating them.

The chain couples TRBV3-1 (or the pseudogene TRBV3-2) to TRBJ1-3; D gene uncertain. CDR3 length: 14 residues. Trimming stripped 4 bases from V and 3 bases from J, with 10 bases between. Germline V lookup: CDR1 LGHDT, CDR2 YNNKEL (reference sequence). DNA for the CDR3: TGTGCCAGCAGCCCCGGGAGCGGTGGAAACACCATATATTTT. It specifies CASSPGSGGNTIYF.

A note on this clone: The same CDR3 also results from other DNA sequences found in this sample. The V gene is TRBV27, the J gene TRBJ1-5; D perhaps matches TRBD1 (5 bases). Germline lookup yields CDR1 MNHEY and CDR2 SMNVEV (reference sequence). CDR3 length equals 14 residues. The V and J ends lost 6 bases and 1 base respectively, with 10 bases between them. CDR3 loop: CASSLGGSNQPQHF. CDR3 DNA: TGTGCCAGCAGCCTGGGGGGAAGCAATCAGCCCCAGCATTTT.

This rearrangement joins TRBV19 to TRBJ1-2; weak D call: TRBD1 (6 bases). From germline, CDR1 is LNHDA and CDR2 SQIVND (reference sequence). The CDR3 is 15 amino acids. Between the trimmed V and J ends, which lost 3 bases and 2 bases, there was a span of 13 bases. The DNA of the CDR3 is TGTGCCAGTAGTATTCAACTCGACAGGAACTATGGCTACACCTTC. Its protein is CASSIQLDRNYGYTF. The full variable domain, in which reference TRBV19 and TRBJ1-2 provide the parts outside the CDR3, is DGGITQSPKYLFRKEGQNVTLSCEQNLNHDAMYWYRQDPGQGLRLIYYSQIVNDFQKGDIAEGYSVSREKKESFPLTVTSAQKNPTAFYLCASSIQLDRNYGYTFGSGTRLTVV.

The rearrangement uses TRBV7-2 and TRBJ1-2, with 9 bases identical to TRBD1. After removal of 2 bases from V and 4 bases from J, the junction contained 5 bases not matched to a gene. Per germline, CDR1 SGHTA and CDR2 FQGNSA. This CDR3 is 15 amino acids long. CDR3 region: CASSLQDRGAYGYTF. CDR3 coding DNA: TGTGCCAGCAGCTTACAGGACAGGGGAGCCTATGGCTACACCTTC.

V gene TRBV6-6 combines with J gene TRBJ1-2; D is unclear. V was pared by 4 bases and J by 7 bases, with 19 bases between. There are 15 residues in the CDR3. Per germline, CDR1 MNHNY and CDR2 SVGAGI (reference sequence). CDR3 sequence (DNA): TGTGCCAGCAGTTCGACGACTGAGACTATCTTTGGCTACACCTTC. Protein: CASSSTTETIFGYTF.

The genes are TRBV6-1 and TRBJ1-2; 7 bases are shared with TRBD1. The CDR3 length is 14 residues. J gave up 6 bases and V 3 bases, and 7 bases lay outside the gene matches. Germline V lookup: CDR1 MNHNS, CDR2 SASEGT. CDR3 protein: CASSEMTGLDGYTF. CDR3 DNA: TGTGCCAGCAGTGAGATGACAGGGTTGGATGGCTACACCTTC.

This chain joins TRBV2 and TRBJ1-5; 9 bases align to TRBD1. The V segment lost 5 bases and the J segment 3 bases; nucleotides outside the gene matches: 8. Germline assignment: CDR1 SNHLY and CDR2 FYNNEI. The CDR3 length is 16 residues. The CDR3 bases are TGTGCCAGCAGTTTAGACAGGGGGACGTCCAATCAGCCCCAGCATTTT. This codes for CASSLDRGTSNQPQHF.

About this clone: The same CDR3 arises from other DNA sequences in this sample as well. The genes are TRBV7-2 and TRBJ1-3; possibly TRBD1 for D (6 bases). The germline V gene has CDR1 SGHTA and CDR2 FQGNSA. The CDR3 has 13 amino acids. The germline V and J ends were trimmed by 5 bases and 4 bases, with 9 bases remaining between them. CDR3: CASSLQGGNTIYF. The CDR3, as DNA: TGTGCCAGCAGCCTTCAGGGGGGAAACACCATATATTTT.

The chain employs TRBV6-5 and TRBJ2-5; tentative D call: TRBD1 (6 bases). V was cut by 8 bases and J by 1 base, with 17 bases left in between. Germline CDR1 reads MNHEY; CDR2 reads SVGAGI. The CDR3 consists of 15 residues. In DNA form, the CDR3 reads TGTGCCAGCGGCCGGACAGTTGCCCCCCAAGAGACCCAGTACTTC. This translates into CASGRTVAPQETQYF.

V is TRBV27 and J is TRBJ1-1; 8 bases line up with TRBD1. Germline V gene data show CDR1 as MNHEY and CDR2 as SMNVEV (reference sequence). V lost 10 bases and J lost 1; bases outside the gene matches: 11. The CDR3 is 15 residues long. Here the CDR3 DNA reads TGTGCCACCGTGGACAGGGCCCTGGGGAACACTGAAGCTTTCTTT. It specifies CATVDRALGNTEAFF.

The V gene is TRBV27, the J gene TRBJ1-1; D gene uncertain. The CDR3 covers 13 residues. Germline CDR1 and CDR2: MNHEY and SMNVEV (reference sequence). Between the trimmed V and J ends, which lost 2 bases and 1 base, there was a span of 5 bases. Here the CDR3 reads CASSLVKNTEAFF. CDR3 nucleotides: TGTGCCAGCAGTTTAGTCAAGAACACTGAAGCTTTCTTT.

V is TRBV6-1 and J is TRBJ1-4; perhaps TRBD1 as D (6 bases). Between the trimmed V and J ends, which lost 0 bases and 8 bases, there was a span of 16 bases. The CDR3 covers 16 residues. The germline V gene encodes CDR1 MNHNS and CDR2 SASEGT. CDR3 in DNA: TGTGCCAGCAGTGAAGCGCGATGGCCGGGGGGCGAAAAACTGTTTTTT. Translation gives CASSEARWPGGEKLFF.